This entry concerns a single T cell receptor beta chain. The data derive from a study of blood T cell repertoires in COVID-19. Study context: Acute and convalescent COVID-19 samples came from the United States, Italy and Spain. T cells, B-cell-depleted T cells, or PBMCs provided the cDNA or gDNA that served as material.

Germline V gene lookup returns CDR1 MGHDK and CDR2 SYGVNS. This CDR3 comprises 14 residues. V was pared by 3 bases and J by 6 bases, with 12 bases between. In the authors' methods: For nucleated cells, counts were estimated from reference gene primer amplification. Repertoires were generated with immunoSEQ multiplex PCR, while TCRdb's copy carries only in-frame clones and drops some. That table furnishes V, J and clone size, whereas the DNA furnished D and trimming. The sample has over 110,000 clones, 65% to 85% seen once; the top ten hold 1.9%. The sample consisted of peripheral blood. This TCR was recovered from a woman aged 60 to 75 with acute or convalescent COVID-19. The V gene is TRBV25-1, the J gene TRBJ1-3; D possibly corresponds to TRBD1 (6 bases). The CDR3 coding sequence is TGTGCCAGCAGTGAGGCAGGGGACGCAAACACCATATATTTT. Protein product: CASSEAGDANTIYF.